These 10 T cell receptor beta chains were sequenced from one sample in a study of cytomegalovirus exposure and HLA in healthy donors. Clones were read by immunoSEQ multiplex PCR, and TCRdb kept only the in-frame ones, dropping some. The repertoire holds some 160,000 clones, 88% seen once, with 2.5% to 3.5% in the top ten. The sequenced sample was PBMCs. These TCRs come from a young man in good health and CMV-seronegative.

The chain employs TRBV18 and TRBJ2-7; no definite D call. The CDR3 consists of 12 residues. Trimming pared 2 bases from V and 0 bases from J, leaving 2 bases between. The germline CDR1 and CDR2 sequences are KGHSH and LQKENI. In DNA form, the CDR3 reads TGTGCCAGCTCACCAGACTCCTACGAGCAGTACGTC. It is translated as CASSPDSYEQYV.

The gene calls are TRBV5-4 and TRBJ2-3; 10 bases agree with TRBD2. Germline V gene lookup returns CDR1 SGHNT and CDR2 YYREEE (reference sequence). V trimming: 2 bases; J trimming: 1 base; junction bases outside the gene matches: 7. The CDR3 covers 17 residues. The CDR3, as DNA: TGTGCCAGCAGCTTTTTACTAGCGGGATCCGGCACAGATACGCAGTATTTT. It codes for CASSFLLAGSGTDTQYF.

The chain joins TRBV6-1 to TRBJ1-1; D possibly corresponds to TRBD1 (5 bases). Looked up from germline, CDR1 is MNHNS and CDR2 is SASEGT. There are 13 residues in the CDR3. The germline V and J ends were trimmed by 5 bases and 4 bases, with 11 bases remaining between them. The CDR3 DNA sequence: TGTGCCAGCAGTATACAGGTGTCCACTGAAGCTTTCTTT. Amino acids: CASSIQVSTEAFF.

The V and J genes are TRBV27 and TRBJ2-5; tentatively, D is TRBD2 (6 bases). The V end was cut by 3 bases, the J end by 2 bases, with 19 bases between. Germline-derived CDR1 and CDR2 are MNHEY and SMNVEV (reference sequence). This CDR3 spans 17 amino acids. CDR3 region: CASSLEGPRFGQETQYF. The CDR3 DNA reads TGTGCCAGCAGTTTGGAGGGACCCCGTTTTGGACAAGAGACCCAGTACTTC.

This clone was detected only a few times. The chain links TRBV7-2 to TRBJ2-3; the D gene is possibly TRBD1 (7 bases). Trimming stripped 4 bases from V and 2 bases from J, with 19 bases between. The CDR3 runs 17 residues. The germline gives CDR1 SGHTA, CDR2 FQGNSA. Here the CDR3 reads CASSSRQGRGFTDTQYF. The CDR3 region has the DNA TGTGCCAGCAGCTCCAGACAGGGTCGGGGGTTCACAGATACGCAGTATTTT.

The chain carries TRBV4-2 and TRBJ2-7, with 7 bases identical to TRBD1. The V gene's germline CDR1 is LGHNA and CDR2 YNFKEQ. V shed 0 bases, J shed 3 bases, and the junction held 5 bases outside the gene matches. This CDR3 comprises 15 residues. This CDR3 is CASSQEVRGNYEQYF. Written as DNA, the CDR3 is TGTGCCAGCAGCCAAGAAGTCAGGGGGAACTACGAGCAGTACTTC.

V is TRBV4-2 and J is TRBJ2-1, with 11 bases aligning to TRBD2. The ends lost 0 bases at V and 8 bases at J; junction bases unmatched: 6. The CDR3 loop spans 16 amino acids. Germline V gene sequence: CDR1 LGHNA, CDR2 YNFKEQ. CDR3 sequence (DNA): TGTGCCAGCAGCCAAGAAGCGACTAGCGGGAACTATGAGCAGTTCTTC. Translated, it gives CASSQEATSGNYEQFF.

V and J are TRBV27 and TRBJ1-1; no reliable D call. The CDR3 consists of 14 residues. Looked up from germline, CDR1 is MNHEY and CDR2 is SMNVEV (reference sequence). V lost 2 bases to trimming and J lost 2 bases, with 9 bases between them. The CDR3 DNA is TGTGCCAGCAGTTTAGCAGGTTCTAACACTGAAGCTTTCTTT. The encoded protein is CASSLAGSNTEAFF.

The chain has TRBV14 and TRBJ2-7; no clear D gene. Germline loops: CDR1 SGHDN, CDR2 FVKESK. The CDR3 contains 11 residues. Trimming shortened V by 1 base and J by 5 bases, and 3 bases separated the two germline ends. The CDR3 DNA is TGTGCCAGCAGCCAAGGAGACGAGCAGTACTTC. Encoded protein: CASSQGDEQYF.

This clone was detected only once. The chain employs TRBV30 and TRBJ1-1; D not resolved. V dropped 6 bases and J dropped 5 bases, with 19 bases sitting between them. Germline assignment: CDR1 GTSNPN and CDR2 SVGIG (reference sequence). The CDR3 is made up of 14 amino acids. As DNA, the CDR3 is TGTGCCTGCGTGGAGGATCGGGTCGGGACTGAAGCTTTCTTT. Its protein product is CACVEDRVGTEAFF.